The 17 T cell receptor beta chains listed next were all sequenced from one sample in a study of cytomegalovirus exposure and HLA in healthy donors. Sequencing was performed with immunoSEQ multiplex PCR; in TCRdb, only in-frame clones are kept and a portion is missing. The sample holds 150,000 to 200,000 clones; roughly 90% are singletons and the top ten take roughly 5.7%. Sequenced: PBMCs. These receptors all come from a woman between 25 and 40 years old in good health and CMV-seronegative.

Written as DNA, the CDR3 is TGTGCCAGCAGCTTAGAACGCGTGACGGCTTTCTTT. This sequence encodes CASSLERVTAFF. This chain uses TRBV7-2 with TRBJ1-1; D is uncertain. The V gene's germline CDR1 is SGHTA and CDR2 FQGNSA. The CDR3 loop spans 12 amino acids. Trimming took 1 base from V and 11 from J, leaving 11 bases between them.

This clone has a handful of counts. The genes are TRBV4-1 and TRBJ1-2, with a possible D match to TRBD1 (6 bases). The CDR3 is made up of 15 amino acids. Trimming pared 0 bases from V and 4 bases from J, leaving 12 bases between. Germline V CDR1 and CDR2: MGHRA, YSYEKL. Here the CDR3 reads CASSQDQGLGYGYTF. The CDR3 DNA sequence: TGCGCCAGCAGCCAAGACCAGGGGCTCGGCTATGGCTACACCTTC.

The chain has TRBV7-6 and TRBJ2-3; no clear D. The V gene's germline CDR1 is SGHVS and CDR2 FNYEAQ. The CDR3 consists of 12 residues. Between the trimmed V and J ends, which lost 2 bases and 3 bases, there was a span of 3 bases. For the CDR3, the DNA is TGTGCCAGCAGCTTAAAAACAGATACGCAGTATTTT. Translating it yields CASSLKTDTQYF.

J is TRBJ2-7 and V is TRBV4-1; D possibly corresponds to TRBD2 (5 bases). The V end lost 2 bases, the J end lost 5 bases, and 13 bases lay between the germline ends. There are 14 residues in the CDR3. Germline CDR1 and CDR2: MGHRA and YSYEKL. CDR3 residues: CASSQREQTDEQYF. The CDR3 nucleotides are TGCGCCAGCAGCCAACGGGAACAGACTGACGAGCAGTACTTC.

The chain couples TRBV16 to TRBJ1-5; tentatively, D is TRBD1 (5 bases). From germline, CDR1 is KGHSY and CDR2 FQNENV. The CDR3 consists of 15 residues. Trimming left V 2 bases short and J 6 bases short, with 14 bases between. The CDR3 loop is CASSQVLWGSQPQHF. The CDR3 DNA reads TGTGCCAGCAGCCAAGTCCTTTGGGGGTCTCAGCCCCAGCATTTT.

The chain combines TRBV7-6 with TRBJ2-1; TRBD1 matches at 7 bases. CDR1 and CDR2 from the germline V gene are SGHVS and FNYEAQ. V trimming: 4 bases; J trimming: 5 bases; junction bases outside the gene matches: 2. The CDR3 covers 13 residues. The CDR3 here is CASSSQGDNEQFF. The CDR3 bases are TGTGCCAGCAGCTCGCAGGGGGACAATGAGCAGTTCTTC.

The CDR3 sequence: CASSVGVGRVLQETQYF. The CDR3 DNA reads TGTGCCAGCAGCGTAGGTGTCGGGAGGGTTCTCCAAGAGACCCAGTACTTC. The chain combines TRBV9 with TRBJ2-5; 8 nucleotides line up with TRBD2. The CDR3 has 17 residues. Germline CDR1 and CDR2: SGDLS and YYNGEE. V trimming: 0 bases; J trimming: 1 base; junction bases outside the gene matches: 8.

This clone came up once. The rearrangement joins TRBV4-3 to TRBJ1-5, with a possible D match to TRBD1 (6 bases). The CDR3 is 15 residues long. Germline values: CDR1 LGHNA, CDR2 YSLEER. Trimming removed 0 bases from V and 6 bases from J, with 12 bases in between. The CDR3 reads CASSQDIGGVQPQHF. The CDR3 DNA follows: TGCGCCAGCAGCCAAGATATCGGGGGCGTTCAGCCCCAGCATTTT.

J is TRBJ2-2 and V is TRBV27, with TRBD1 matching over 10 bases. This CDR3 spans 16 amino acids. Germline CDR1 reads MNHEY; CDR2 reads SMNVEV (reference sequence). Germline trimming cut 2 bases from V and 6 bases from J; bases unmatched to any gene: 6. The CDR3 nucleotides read TGTGCCAGCAGTTTACTTCTGACAGGGGGCCCCGGGGAGCTGTTTTTT. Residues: CASSLLLTGGPGELFF.

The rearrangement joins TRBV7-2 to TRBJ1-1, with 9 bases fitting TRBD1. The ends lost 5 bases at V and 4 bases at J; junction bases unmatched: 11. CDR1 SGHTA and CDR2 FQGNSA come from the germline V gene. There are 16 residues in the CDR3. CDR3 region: CASSNRQGGFGTEAFF. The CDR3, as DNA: TGTGCCAGCAGCAACCGACAGGGGGGGTTTGGCACTGAAGCTTTCTTT.

The CDR3 reads CASSFGGQGGGYTF. CDR3 coding DNA: TGTGCCAGCAGCTTCGGTGGCCAAGGGGGTGGCTACACCTTC. The chain is built from TRBV7-3 and TRBJ1-2; perhaps TRBD1 as D (6 bases). Trimming shortened V by 3 bases and J by 7 bases, and 15 bases separated the two germline ends. CDR3 length equals 14 residues. Germline CDR1 SGHTA, CDR2 FQGTGA.

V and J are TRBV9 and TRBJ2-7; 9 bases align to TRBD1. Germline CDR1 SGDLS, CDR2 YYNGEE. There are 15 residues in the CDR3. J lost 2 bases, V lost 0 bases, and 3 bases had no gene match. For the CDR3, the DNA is TGTGCCAGCAGCGTAGCCGGGACAGGGACCTACGAGCAGTACTTC. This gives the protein CASSVAGTGTYEQYF.

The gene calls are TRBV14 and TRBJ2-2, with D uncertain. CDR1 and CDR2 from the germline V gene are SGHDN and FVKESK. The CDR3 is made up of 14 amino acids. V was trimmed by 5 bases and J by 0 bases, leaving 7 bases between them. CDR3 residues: CASSEPTNTGELFF. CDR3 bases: TGTGCCAGCAGCGAACCCACGAACACCGGGGAGCTGTTTTTT.

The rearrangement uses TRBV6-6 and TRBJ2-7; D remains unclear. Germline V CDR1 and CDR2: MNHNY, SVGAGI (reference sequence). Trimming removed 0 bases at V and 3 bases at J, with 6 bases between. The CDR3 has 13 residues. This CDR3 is CASSYSISYEQYF. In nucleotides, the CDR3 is TGTGCCAGCAGTTACTCGATTAGCTACGAGCAGTACTTC.

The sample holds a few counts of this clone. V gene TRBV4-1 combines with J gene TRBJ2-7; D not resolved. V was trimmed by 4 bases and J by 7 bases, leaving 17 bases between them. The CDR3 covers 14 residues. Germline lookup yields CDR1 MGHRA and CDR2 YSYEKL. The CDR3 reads CASSRSVTPSEQYF. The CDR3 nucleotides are TGCGCCAGCAGCCGGTCTGTCACCCCCTCTGAGCAGTACTTC.

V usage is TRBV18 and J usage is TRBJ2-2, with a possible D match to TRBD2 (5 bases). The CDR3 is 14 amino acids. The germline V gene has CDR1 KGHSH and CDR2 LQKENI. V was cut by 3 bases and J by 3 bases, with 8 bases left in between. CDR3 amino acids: CASSPGRHTGELFF. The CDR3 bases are TGTGCCAGCTCACCTGGGAGACACACCGGGGAGCTGTTTTTT.

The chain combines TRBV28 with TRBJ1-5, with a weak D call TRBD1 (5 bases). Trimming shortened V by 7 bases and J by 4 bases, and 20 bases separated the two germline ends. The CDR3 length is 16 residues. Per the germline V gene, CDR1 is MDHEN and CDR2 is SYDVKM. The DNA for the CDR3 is TGTGCCAGCAATGGCCGGGGGACTTGGGGGAATCAGCCCCAGCATTTT. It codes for CASNGRGTWGNQPQHF.